This T cell receptor beta chain came from a study of cytomegalovirus exposure and HLA in healthy donors. The study, taken as a whole, reports: The study put 150 to 200 TCR beta chains on its list as cytomegalovirus-associated. Most CMV-associated TCR beta chains appeared HLA-restricted in a later analysis. The Asian-associated ancestry cluster reportedly had fewer N-insertions than the roughly 720-donor mean in a later analysis.

A remark on this clone: What it binds is not known.

The CDR3 runs to 14 residues. Trimming at V came to 4 bases and at J to 4 bases, leaving 4 bases not matched to a gene. Germline V lookup: CDR1 SGHRS, CDR2 YFSETQ. The PCR made use of 60 Vbeta and 13 Jbeta primers. Libraries were prepared by immunoSEQ multiplex PCR; TCRdb keeps only in-frame clonotypes and omits some of them. The table records approximately 150,000 clones, around 78% of them present only once. The TCR sequence derives from a young woman in good health and CMV-seropositive. The chain is built from TRBV5-1 and TRBJ1-3, with 8 bases aligning to TRBD1. The source material was PBMCs. As DNA, the CDR3 is TGCGCCAGCAGCGACGGACAGGGAGGAAACACCATATATTTT. Translation gives CASSDGQGGNTIYF.